A selection of T cell receptor beta chains follows, all from one sample in a study of T cells in Graves' hyperthyroidism and ophthalmopathy. TCRdb recomputed calls from the multiplex PCR reads with MiXCR, one row per CDR3 protein. The repertoire holds hundreds of thousands of distinct CDR3 sequences, less than 15% seen once, with 9% to 9.5% in the top ten. Sequencing was carried out using blood. All receptors derive from a woman in her late teens or twenties with Graves' hyperthyroidism. Each CDR3 is given with its conserved first and last residue. D genes are given only for firm matches. Clone size appears in some rows only: once, few, many, or a class for an expanded clone.

length | D | size | J | V | DNA | CDR3
16 | TRBD2 | many | TRBJ2-5 | TRBV28 | TGTGCCAGCAGTCTCAAAAGCGGGGCCTCCATGTTGACCCAGTACTTC | CASSLKSGASMLTQYF
17 | TRBD2 | many | TRBJ2-3 | TRBV28 | TGTGCCAGCAGGGTCGTAATAGCGGGATCGTTTACAGATACGCAGTATTTT | CASRVVIAGSFTDTQYF
16 | TRBD1 | many | TRBJ1-1 | TRBV2 | TGTGCCAGCGCGTTTAGATCGGGACAGATGAACACTGAAGCTTTCTTT | CASAFRSGQMNTEAFF
11 | NA | many | TRBJ1-2 | TRBV30 | TGTGCCTGGACCAGGACGGTTGGCTACACCTTC | CAWTRTVGYTF
15 | TRBD2 | few | TRBJ2-3 | TRBV10-1 | TGCGCCAGGGCTACTAGCGGGGAGATCACAGATACGCAGTATTTT | CARATSGEITDTQYF
18 | NA | many | TRBJ1-5 | TRBV20-1 | TGCAGTGCTAGTGGTGGTGGGACACCCCGGAGGGGCAATCAGCCCCAGCATTTT | CSASGGGTPRRGNQPQHF
17 | TRBD2 | NA | TRBJ2-1 | TRBV19 | TGTGCCAGTAGCCTAGAAGAGGCCCGAGCGGGAAAAAATGAGCAGTTCTTC | CASSLEEARAGKNEQFF
19 | TRBD1 | many | TRBJ1-5 | TRBV12-3/TRBV12-4 | TGTGCCAGCAGTTTAGCGGGGGGGCGAGGGACAGGGAGTAGTCAGCCCCAGCATTTT | CASSLAGGRGTGSSQPQHF
15 | NA | NA | TRBJ2-1 | TRBV5-1 | TGCGCCAGCACTAGGGACCGGAGCTCCTACAATGAGCAGTTCTTC | CASTRDRSSYNEQFF
14 | NA | many | TRBJ2-1 | TRBV12-3/TRBV12-4 | TGTGCCAGCAGCCATGGGGGGCCTGGGGATGAGCAGTTCTTC | CASSHGGPGDEQFF
18 | TRBD2 | NA | TRBJ2-1 | TRBV7-2 | TGTGCCAGCAGCTTAACGAACCGACTAGCGGGAGGACTTTCCGAGCAGTTCTTC | CASSLTNRLAGGLSEQFF
13 | TRBD2 | many | TRBJ2-7 | TRBV10-3 | TGTGCCATCAAGGCTAGCGGGTTCTACGAGCAGTACTTC | CAIKASGFYEQYF
18 | TRBD1 | NA | TRBJ2-2 | TRBV4-1 | TGCGCCAGCAGCCACCCCCGTACCGGACAGGGGGCTACCGGGGAGCTGTTTTTT | CASSHPRTGQGATGELFF
14 | NA | many | TRBJ1-2 | TRBV12-3/TRBV12-4 | TGTGCCAGCAGTCCCGGACAGATTAACTATGGCTACACCTTC | CASSPGQINYGYTF
13 | NA | NA | TRBJ2-5 | TRBV20-1 | TGCAGTGCAAGTACTAGGATCCAAGAGACCCAGTACTTC | CSASTRIQETQYF
12 | NA | many | TRBJ2-7 | TRBV6-1 | TGTGCCAGCAGGGCGCACGCCGCCGAGCAGTACTTC | CASRAHAAEQYF
11 | TRBD1 | many | TRBJ1-1 | TRBV3-1 | TGCGCCAGCAGCAGGGGGACTGAAGCTTTCTTT | CASSRGTEAFF
14 | NA | many | TRBJ1-1 | TRBV5-1 | TGCGCCAGCAGCTCAGGATCTATGAACACTGAAGCTTTCTTT | CASSSGSMNTEAFF
12 | NA | many | TRBJ1-1 | TRBV20-1 | TGCAGTGCTAGGACAGCGAACACTGAAGCTTTCTTT | CSARTANTEAFF
14 | NA | few | TRBJ2-1 | TRBV30 | TGTGCCTGGGGGGACACCCTACGGAAGGATGAGCAGTTCTTC | CAWGDTLRKDEQFF
14 | NA | many | TRBJ1-1 | TRBV5-6 | TGTGCCAGCAGCCGGGACCGAACTTTGACTGAAGCTTTCTTT | CASSRDRTLTEAFF
14 | NA | NA | TRBJ2-7 | TRBV20-1 | TGCAGTGCTAGAAAGTACGGGGGGCCCTACGAGCAGTACTTC | CSARKYGGPYEQYF
14 | NA | many | TRBJ1-5 | TRBV6-1 | TGTGCCAGCATCGCGGGGGAGGGCAATCAGCCCCAGCATTTT | CASIAGEGNQPQHF
16 | NA | few | TRBJ1-3 | TRBV4-1 | TGCGCCAGCAGCCAACCCTCGGGGCGAGGAGGAAACACCATATATTTT | CASSQPSGRGGNTIYF
13 | TRBD2 | many | TRBJ2-1 | TRBV6-2/TRBV6-3 | TGTGCCAGCCGATGGGGGGGTTACAATGAGCAGTTCTTC | CASRWGGYNEQFF
14 | NA | NA | TRBJ2-3 | TRBV6-5 | TGTGCCAGCAGTTACGGTACAGTCACAGATACGCAGTATTTT | CASSYGTVTDTQYF
17 | TRBD1 | NA | TRBJ1-3 | TRBV3-1 | TGTGCCAGCAGCCAAGGAGACAGGGAGTGGGTTGGAAACACCATATATTTT | CASSQGDREWVGNTIYF
14 | NA | many | TRBJ2-3 | TRBV18 | TGTGCCAGCTCACCTCCCACAGGTTCTGATACGCAGTATTTT | CASSPPTGSDTQYF
12 | NA | many | TRBJ1-2 | TRBV5-6 | TGTGCCAGCAGCTTGGGACCCTATGGCTACACCTTC | CASSLGPYGYTF
13 | NA | many | TRBJ2-1 | TRBV7-2 | TGTGCCAGCAGCTTAACAGCCTACAATGAGCAGTTCTTC | CASSLTAYNEQFF
14 | NA | many | TRBJ1-1 | TRBV6-1 | TGTGCCAGCAGTGCCAGGGTTTTAAGCACTGAAGCTTTCTTT | CASSARVLSTEAFF
14 | NA | NA | TRBJ2-2 | TRBV12-3/TRBV12-4 | TGTGCCAGCAGTGCCGTCCCCTCCACCGGGGAGCTGTTTTTT | CASSAVPSTGELFF
13 | NA | NA | TRBJ1-1 | TRBV28 | TGTGCCAGCAGTTTAGGGTCCCGGGCTGAAGCTTTCTTT | CASSLGSRAEAFF
14 | NA | many | TRBJ2-3 | TRBV9 | TGTGCCAGCAGTTCTACTGGGACGGCAGATACGCAGTATTTT | CASSSTGTADTQYF
13 | NA | NA | TRBJ2-3 | TRBV9 | TGTGCCAGCAGCGCTATTAACACAGATACGCAGTATTTT | CASSAINTDTQYF
16 | NA | many | TRBJ2-2 | TRBV3-1 | TGTGCCAGCAGTTTAACTGTAGCCGGGAACACCGGGGAGCTGTTTTTT | CASSLTVAGNTGELFF
20 | TRBD2 | many | TRBJ2-5 | TRBV11-2 | TGTGCCAGCAGCGCCCCTCACCAAGGACTAGCGGGGGGGCGAAGAGAGACCCAGTACTTC | CASSAPHQGLAGGRRETQYF
13 | NA | few | TRBJ2-3 | TRBV20-1 | TGCAGTGCTTGGACCGGGCACACAGATACGCAGTATTTT | CSAWTGHTDTQYF
15 | TRBD1 | few | TRBJ1-6 | TRBV7-8 | TGTGCCAGCAGCTTAGGGACAGGGACCGATTCACCCCTCCACTTT | CASSLGTGTDSPLHF
14 | NA | once | TRBJ1-4 | TRBV20-1 | TGCAGTGCTCAAACAGTGTCAACTAATGAAAAACTGTTTTTT | CSAQTVSTNEKLFF
14 | TRBD1 | many | TRBJ1-5 | TRBV30 | TGTGCCTGGAGCGGGACAGTTAGCAATCAGCCCCAGCATTTT | CAWSGTVSNQPQHF
13 | NA | NA | TRBJ1-2 | TRBV6-1 | TGTGCCAGCAGGAAAATGGGGGCTACGGGCTACACCTTC | CASRKMGATGYTF
16 | NA | NA | TRBJ1-2 | TRBV11-2 | TGTGCCAGCAGCTTAGATCCTGCAGGGGATAACTATGGCTACACCTTC | CASSLDPAGDNYGYTF
13 | NA | many | TRBJ2-5 | TRBV3-1 | TGTGCCAGCCGTACGTGGCAGGAAGAGACCCAGTACTTC | CASRTWQEETQYF
14 | TRBD1 | few | TRBJ1-6 | TRBV25-1 | TGTGCCAGCAGCAGACAGGGGGATTACTCACCCCTCCACTTT | CASSRQGDYSPLHF
15 | NA | NA | TRBJ2-6 | TRBV20-1 | TGCAGTGCTTCACCAGGGGACTCTGGGGCCAACGTCCTGACTTTC | CSASPGDSGANVLTF
14 | NA | many | TRBJ1-2 | TRBV2 | TGTGCCAGCACCCGCGGGTACGCTACCTATGGCTACACCTTC | CASTRGYATYGYTF
17 | TRBD2 | many | TRBJ2-1 | TRBV6-1 | TGTGCCAGCAGTCCCAACGGGGGGACTAGTGCTTACAATGAGCAGTTCTTC | CASSPNGGTSAYNEQFF
18 | NA | NA | TRBJ2-2 | TRBV19 | TGTGCCAGTAGTACCCCGCTCTCGCGGACTAAGAACACCGGGGAGCTGTTTTTT | CASSTPLSRTKNTGELFF